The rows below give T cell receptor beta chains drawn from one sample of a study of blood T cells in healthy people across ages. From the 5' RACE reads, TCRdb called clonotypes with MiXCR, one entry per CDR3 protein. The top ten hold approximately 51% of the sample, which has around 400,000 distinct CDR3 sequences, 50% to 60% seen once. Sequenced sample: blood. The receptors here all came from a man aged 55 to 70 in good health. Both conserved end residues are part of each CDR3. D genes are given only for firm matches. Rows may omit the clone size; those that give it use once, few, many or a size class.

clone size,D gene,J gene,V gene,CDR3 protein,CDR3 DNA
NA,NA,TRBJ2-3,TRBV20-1,CSARDRRAPQGLGTQYF,TGCAGTGCTAGAGATAGAAGGGCGCCCCAGGGACTTGGTACGCAGTATTTT
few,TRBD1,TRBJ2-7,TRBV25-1,CASTRGTGGYEQYF,TGTGCCAGCACCCGAGGGACAGGGGGCTACGAGCAGTACTTC
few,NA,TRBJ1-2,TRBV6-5,CASLGGGGGYTF,TGTGCCAGTCTCGGCGGGGGGGGCGGCTACACCTTC
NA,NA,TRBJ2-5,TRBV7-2,CASSLRQDSWQYF,TGTGCCAGCAGCTTGCGACAGGACTCATGGCAGTACTTC
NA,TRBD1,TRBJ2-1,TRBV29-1,CSVALGQGHEQFF,TGCAGCGTTGCCCTGGGACAGGGGCACGAGCAGTTCTTC
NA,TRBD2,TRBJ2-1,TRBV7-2,CASSPRREHYNEQFF,TGTGCCAGCAGCCCAAGGCGGGAGCATTACAATGAGCAGTTCTTC
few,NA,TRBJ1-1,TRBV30,CAWRVKRNTEAFF,TGTGCCTGGAGGGTTAAGAGGAACACTGAAGCTTTCTTT
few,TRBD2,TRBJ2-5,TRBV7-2,CASSLVGTSGRRETQYF,TGTGCCAGCAGCTTAGTCGGGACTAGCGGGAGGAGGGAGACCCAGTACTTC
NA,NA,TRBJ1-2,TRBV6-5,CASSYGPGSNYGYTF,TGTGCCAGCAGTTACGGCCCCGGCAGTAACTATGGCTACACCTTC
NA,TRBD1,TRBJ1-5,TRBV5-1,CASSLTGGVEPQHF,TGCGCCAGCAGCCTCACAGGGGGAGTGGAGCCCCAGCATTTT
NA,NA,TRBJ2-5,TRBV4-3,CASSPHIGGPAETQYF,TGCGCCAGCAGCCCCCATATTGGGGGGCCCGCGGAGACCCAGTACTTC
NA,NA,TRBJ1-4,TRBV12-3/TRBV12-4,CASSLMGGTNEKLFF,TGTGCCAGCAGTTTGATGGGAGGAACTAATGAAAAACTGTTTTTT
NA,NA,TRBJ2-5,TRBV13,CASSMDTQETQYF,TGTGCCAGCAGCATGGACACGCAAGAGACCCAGTACTTC
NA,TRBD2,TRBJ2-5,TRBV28,CASSSGTIQETQYF,TGTGCCAGCAGTTCCGGGACTATTCAAGAGACCCAGTACTTC
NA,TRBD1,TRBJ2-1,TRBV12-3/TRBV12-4,CASLKGAGSLNEQFF,TGTGCCAGCCTCAAGGGGGCAGGGAGCCTCAATGAGCAGTTCTTC
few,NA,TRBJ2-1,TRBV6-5,CASGRGDEQFF,TGTGCCAGCGGCCGGGGCGATGAGCAGTTCTTC
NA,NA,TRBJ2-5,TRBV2,CASSIRLWETLYF,TGTGCCAGCAGTATCAGGCTCTGGGAGACCCTGTACTTC
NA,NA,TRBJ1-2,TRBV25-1,CASSEWAGGSLGYTF,TGTGCCAGCAGTGAATGGGCGGGGGGGTCCCTTGGCTACACCTTC
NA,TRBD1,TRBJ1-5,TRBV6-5,CASSKGQTPNQPQHF,TGTGCCAGCAGTAAGGGACAGACGCCCAATCAGCCCCAGCATTTT
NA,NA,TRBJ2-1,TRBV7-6,CASSLGVVNEQFF,TGTGCCAGCAGCTTAGGTGTGGTGAATGAGCAGTTCTTC
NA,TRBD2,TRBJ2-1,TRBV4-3,CASSQDSRDYRVNEQFF,TGCGCCAGCAGCCAAGATAGTAGGGACTACCGGGTCAATGAGCAGTTCTTC
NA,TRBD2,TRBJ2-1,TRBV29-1,CSGAGRAGMVEQFF,TGCAGCGGTGCGGGACGAGCGGGAATGGTTGAGCAGTTCTTC
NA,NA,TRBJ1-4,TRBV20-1,CSADRARQRNEKLFF,TGCAGTGCCGACCGGGCGAGGCAGAGGAATGAAAAACTGTTTTTT
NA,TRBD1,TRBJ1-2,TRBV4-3,CASSQVGQGVYRHGYTF,TGCGCCAGCAGCCAAGTAGGGCAGGGGGTTTATCGGCATGGCTACACCTTC
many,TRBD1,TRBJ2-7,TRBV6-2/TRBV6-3,CASSWTGHYEQYF,TGTGCCAGCAGTTGGACAGGACACTACGAGCAGTACTTC